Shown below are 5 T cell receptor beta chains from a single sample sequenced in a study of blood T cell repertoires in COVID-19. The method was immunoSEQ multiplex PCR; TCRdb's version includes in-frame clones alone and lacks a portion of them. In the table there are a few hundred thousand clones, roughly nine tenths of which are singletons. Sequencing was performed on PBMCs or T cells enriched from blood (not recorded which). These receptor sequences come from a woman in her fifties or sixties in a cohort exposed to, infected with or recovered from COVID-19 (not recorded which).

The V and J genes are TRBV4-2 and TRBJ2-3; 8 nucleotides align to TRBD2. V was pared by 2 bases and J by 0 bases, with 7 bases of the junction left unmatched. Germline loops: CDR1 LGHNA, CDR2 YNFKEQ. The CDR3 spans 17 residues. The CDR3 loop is CASSQRGGGGSTDTQYF. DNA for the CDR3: TGTGCCAGCAGCCAACGGGGGGGCGGGGGTAGCACAGATACGCAGTATTTT.

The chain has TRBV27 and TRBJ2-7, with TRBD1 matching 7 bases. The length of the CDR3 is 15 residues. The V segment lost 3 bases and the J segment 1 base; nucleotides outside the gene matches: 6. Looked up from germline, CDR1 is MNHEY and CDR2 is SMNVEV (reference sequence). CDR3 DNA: TGTGCCAGCAGTTTGGACAGGAAAGCATCCTACGAGCAGTACTTC. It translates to CASSLDRKASYEQYF.

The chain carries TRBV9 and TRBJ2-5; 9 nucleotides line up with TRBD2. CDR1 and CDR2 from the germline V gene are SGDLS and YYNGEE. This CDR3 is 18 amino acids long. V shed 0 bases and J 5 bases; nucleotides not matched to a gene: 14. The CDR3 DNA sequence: TGTGCCAGCAGCGTAGGTGGTTGGAGCGGGGGGCCTGGGGAGACCCAGTACTTC. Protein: CASSVGGWSGGPGETQYF. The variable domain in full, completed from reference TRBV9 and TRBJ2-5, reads DSGVTQTPKHLITATGQRVTLRCSPRSGDLSVYWYQQSLDQGLQFLIQYYNGEERAKGNILERFSAQQFPDLHSELNLSSLELGDSALYFCASSVGGWSGGPGETQYFGPGTRLLVL.

The CDR3 here is CASSTRTGPYEQYF. CDR3 nucleotide sequence: TGCGCCAGCAGCACCCGGACAGGGCCGTACGAGCAGTACTTC. The chain couples TRBV5-1 to TRBJ2-7; 8 bases map to TRBD1. Trimming at V came to 4 bases and at J to 4 bases, leaving 7 bases not matched to a gene. The CDR3 loop spans 14 amino acids. Looked up from germline, CDR1 is SGHRS and CDR2 is YFSETQ.

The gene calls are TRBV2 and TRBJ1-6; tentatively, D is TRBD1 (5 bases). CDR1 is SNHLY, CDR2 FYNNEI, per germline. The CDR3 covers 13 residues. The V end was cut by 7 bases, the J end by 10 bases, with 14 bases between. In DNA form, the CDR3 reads TGTGCCAGCACCGTCAGGGCTGAATCACCCCTCCACTTT. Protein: CASTVRAESPLHF.